The T cell receptor beta chain under discussion was sequenced for a study of cytomegalovirus exposure and HLA in healthy donors. V lost 4 bases and J 1 base, leaving 7 bases between the germline ends. CDR3 length: 13 residues. CDR1 and CDR2 (germline): SNHLY, FYNNEI. Primers included in the PCR were 60 Vbeta and 13 Jbeta primers. Here immunoSEQ multiplex PCR was the method, and the copy in TCRdb shows in-frame clones only, minus some. This table has approximately 140,000 clones, about three fifths appearing once. Sequenced input: PBMCs. The TCR sequence derives from a woman aged 60-70 years in good health and CMV-seropositive. The gene calls are TRBV2 and TRBJ1-1; no clear D gene. The CDR3 nucleotides read TGTGCCAGCAGTGGAGAGGGGAACACTGAAGCTTTCTTT. Its translation is CASSGEGNTEAFF.